The 27 T cell receptor beta chains below all came from one sample that was sequenced in a study of low-dose radiotherapy and immunotherapy resistance in tumors. Alpha- and beta-chain coverage of first-strand cDNA came from TRAV- and TRBV-specific primers. With a constant-region primer and a V-primer adapter, TCRs were subjected to roughly 20 PCR cycles of amplification. Each CDR3 protein gets one entry after TCRdb re-called the reads with MiXCR. The data show around 90,000 distinct CDR3 sequences, approximately 19% seen once. Specified time point: before trial treatment. The sequences come from PBMCs, collected before treatment. Every receptor here comes from a male donor with prostate cancer.

The CDR3 sequence is CASSQAGAAYNEQFF. The CDR3 DNA follows: TGTGCCAGCAGCCAAGCGGGGGCGGCCTACAATGAGCAGTTCTTC. The chain employs TRBV3-1 and TRBJ2-1; either TRBD1 or TRBD2 may fit D (6 bases each). V was clipped by 1 base and J by 2 bases, with 9 bases between them. This CDR3 is 15 amino acids long. The germline CDR1 and CDR2 sequences are LGHDT and YNNKEL (reference sequence).

This clonotype has more than one count but fewer than ten. This sequence joins TRBV4-3 and TRBJ2-1; D unresolved. The last part of the DNA fits TRBJ2-7 better; the J call may be wrong. The CDR3 runs to 16 residues. CDR1 and CDR2 from the germline V gene are LGHNA and YSLEER. The CDR3 DNA sequence: TGCGCCAGCAGCCCCCTCCAAATACGAAGCTCCTACGAGCAGTACTTC. It translates to CASSPLQIRSSYEQYF.

This clonotype was picked up many times. The rearrangement links TRBV28 to TRBJ2-7, with D possibly called TRBD1 or TRBD2 (5 bases each). CDR3 length: 12 amino acids. Trimming removed 9 bases from V and 0 bases from J, with 9 bases in between. The germline V gene has CDR1 MDHEN and CDR2 SYDVKM. CDR3 sequence (DNA): TGTGCCAGTGGGGGTAGCTCCTACGAGCAGTACTTC. It yields the protein CASGGSSYEQYF.

This clonotype was seen repeatedly, ten times or more. The chain has TRBV29-1 and TRBJ2-2; no definite D call. Trimming removed 3 bases at V and 2 bases at J, with 1 base between. Germline values: CDR1 SQVTM, CDR2 ANQGSEA. This CDR3 is 11 amino acids long. The CDR3 is CSVDNTGELFF. For the CDR3, the DNA is TGCAGCGTTGACAACACCGGGGAGCTGTTTTTT.

This clonotype was counted ten times or more. This rearrangement joins TRBV29-1 to TRBJ2-5; 10 positions agree with TRBD2. The V gene end was trimmed by 2 bases and the J gene end by 6 bases; junction bases not matched to a gene: 12. Germline-derived CDR1 and CDR2 are SQVTM and ANQGSEA. The CDR3 consists of 16 residues. The CDR3 protein is CSVERDGAGGLQTQYF. Here the CDR3 DNA reads TGCAGCGTTGAACGTGATGGAGCGGGAGGGCTGCAGACCCAGTACTTC. The full variable domain, its missing parts supplied by reference TRBV29-1 and TRBJ2-5, is SAVISQKPSRDICQRGTSLTIQCQVDSQVTMMFWYRQQPGQSLTLIATANQGSEATYESGFVIDKFPISRPNLTFSTLTVSNMSPEDSSIYLCSVERDGAGGLQTQYFGPGTRLLVL.

This clonotype showed up many times. The J gene is TRBJ2-7, the V gene TRBV28; 12 positions agree with TRBD2. The CDR3 loop spans 15 amino acids. V dropped 5 bases and J dropped 7; count of bases not matched to a gene: 9. Looked up from germline, CDR1 is MDHEN and CDR2 is SYDVKM. The CDR3 nucleotides read TGTGCCAGCAGTCCGGGTGGACTAGCGGGAAGTGAGCAGTACTTC. Translated, it gives CASSPGGLAGSEQYF.

This clonotype was observed many times. J is TRBJ1-1 and V is TRBV15; D is perhaps TRBD1 (6 bases). Germline V gives CDR1 LNHNV, CDR2 YYDKDF (reference sequence). V was pared by 5 bases and J by 11 bases, with 18 bases between. The CDR3 contains 13 residues. CDR3 coding DNA: TGTGCCACCAGCGGGGTAAACAGGGTTCGGGCTTTCTTT. This translates into CATSGVNRVRAFF. The variable domain in full, completed from reference TRBV15 and TRBJ1-1, reads DAMVIQNPRYQVTQFGKPVTLSCSQTLNHNVMYWYQQKSSQAPKLLFHYYDKDFNNEADTPDNFQSRRPNTSFCFLDIRSPGLGDTAMYLCATSGVNRVRAFFGQGTRLTVV.

This clonotype showed up many times. The DNA of the CDR3 is TGCGCCAGCAGTCGACATTTCCGGGACCAGGAGATTCAGTACTTC. Translated: CASSRHFRDQEIQYF. The chain has TRBV10-1 and TRBJ2-4, with D perhaps matching TRBD1 or TRBD2 (5 bases each). Germline CDR1 is WNHNN and CDR2 is SYGVQD (reference sequence). Deletions cut 5 bases from V and 10 bases from J, with 21 bases between. CDR3 length: 15 residues.

There are many counts of this clonotype. V and J are TRBV20-1 and TRBJ1-4; D is unresolved. Germline lookup yields CDR1 DFQATT and CDR2 SNEGSKA (reference sequence). The CDR3 spans 17 residues. Trimming cost V 0 bases and J 0 bases, with 14 bases left between them. CDR3 loop: CSARDGGRSSTNEKLFF. The CDR3 bases are TGCAGTGCTAGAGACGGCGGGAGGTCCTCAACTAATGAAAAACTGTTTTTT.

This clonotype has ten or more counts. This sequence joins TRBV6-2 or TRBV6-3 and TRBJ2-2, with 8 nucleotides matching TRBD1. The CDR3 is 13 residues long. Trimming cost V 4 bases and J 11 bases; bases outside gene matches: 6. CDR1 is MNHEY and CDR2 is SVGEGT in the germline V gene. This CDR3 is CASSWGQATELFF. CDR3 DNA sequence: TGTGCCAGCAGTTGGGGACAGGCTACAGAGCTGTTTTTT.

This clonotype was seen ten or more times. The CDR3 DNA reads TGTGCCAGCAGGGGACAGGGGAATCAGCCCCAGCATTTT. Translated, it gives CASRGQGNQPQHF. The V call is TRBV6-1, the J call TRBJ1-5, with 10 bases matching TRBD1. V was clipped by 6 bases and J by 4 bases; unmatched bases: 0. Germline V gene lookup returns CDR1 MNHNS and CDR2 SASEGT. CDR3 size: 13 residues.

V is TRBV10-2 and J is TRBJ2-1, with 8 nucleotides matching TRBD2. V shed 9 bases, J shed 5 bases, and the junction held 6 bases outside the gene matches. This CDR3 has 13 residues. Germline V gives CDR1 WSHSY, CDR2 SAAADI. CDR3 bases: TGCGCCAGTACCGGGACTAGTAACAATGAGCAGTTCTTC. Translating gives CASTGTSNNEQFF.

This clonotype was counted ten times or more. This rearrangement joins TRBV5-1 to TRBJ2-2; possible D gene TRBD2, 5 bases. The CDR3 extends over 15 amino acids. Germline assignment: CDR1 SGHRS and CDR2 YFSETQ. With 0 bases removed from V and 5 bases from J, the gap between germline ends came to 11 bases. CDR3 sequence: CASSLAVGETGELFF. As DNA, the CDR3 is TGCGCCAGCAGCTTGGCGGTCGGGGAAACCGGGGAGCTGTTTTTT. The whole variable domain, filled in from reference TRBV5-1 and TRBJ2-2, reads KAGVTQTPRYLIKTRGQQVTLSCSPISGHRSVSWYQQTPGQGLQFLFEYFSETQRNKGNFPGRFSGRQFSNSRSEMNVSTLELGDSALYLCASSLAVGETGELFFGEGSRLTVL.

This clonotype was detected many times. This sequence joins TRBV6-6 and TRBJ1-1, with D unclear. CDR3 length equals 12 residues. CDR1 and CDR2 from the germline V gene are MNHNY and SVGAGI (reference sequence). The V end lost 3 bases, the J end lost 7 bases, and 9 bases lay between the germline ends. This chain's CDR3 is CASSYGGFEAFF. CDR3 sequence (DNA): TGTGCCAGCAGTTATGGCGGGTTTGAAGCTTTCTTT.

This clonotype was recorded many times. The rearrangement uses TRBV4-1 and TRBJ2-7, with TRBD2 matching over 9 bases. V was pared by 0 bases and J by 3 bases, with 3 bases of the junction left unmatched. This CDR3 is built from 15 residues. The V gene's germline CDR1 is MGHRA and CDR2 YSYEKL. CDR3 nucleotides: TGCGCCAGCAGCCAAGACTCTAGCGGGGTCTACGAGCAGTACTTC. Amino acid sequence: CASSQDSSGVYEQYF.

This clonotype was counted at least ten times. This rearrangement joins TRBV20-1 to TRBJ2-1; 8 nucleotides agree with TRBD2. CDR1 is DFQATT, CDR2 SNEGSKA, per germline (reference sequence). Germline trimming cut 6 bases from V and 8 bases from J; bases unmatched to any gene: 9. The CDR3 has 13 residues. The CDR3 DNA is TGCAGTGCCGACGGGGGGGGAGCTTATGAGCAGTTCTTC. This translates into CSADGGGAYEQFF.

In the case of this clonotype: A far larger clone lies a single base away; this is likely a read error. This chain links TRBV11-2 with TRBJ2-7; weak D call: TRBD2 (5 bases). Between the trimmed V and J ends, which lost 3 bases and 7 bases, there was a span of 16 bases. Germline V CDR1 and CDR2: SGHAT, FQNNGV. This CDR3 is built from 14 residues. The CDR3 nucleotides are TGTGCCAGCAGCTTGGACTTCCGATCGAGTGAGCAGTACTTC. Its translation is CASSLDFRSSEQYF.

Concerning this clonotype: This probably arose from a read error, given a far larger clone one base away. This CDR3 is CASSSVAVSSGEQYF. In DNA, the CDR3 is TGTGCCAGCAGCTCGGTAGCGGTGAGCTCCGGTGAGCAGTACTTC. The chain carries TRBV13 and TRBJ2-7; tentatively, D is TRBD2 (6 bases). The ends were cut back, 4 bases at V and 7 bases at J, with 20 bases in the middle. CDR1 PRHDT and CDR2 FYEKMQ come from the germline V gene (reference sequence). There are 15 residues in the CDR3. Combining the CDR3 with reference TRBV13 and TRBJ2-7 gives the whole variable domain AAGVIQSPRHLIKEKRETATLKCYPIPRHDTVYWYQQGPGQDPQFLISFYEKMQSDKGSIPDRFSAQQFSDYHSELNMSSLELGDSALYFCASSSVAVSSGEQYFGPGTRLTVT.

This clonotype was detected ten times or more. The rearrangement uses TRBV29-1 and TRBJ2-5; possibly TRBD1 for D (5 bases). The CDR3 spans 11 residues. V was pared by 8 bases and J by 2 bases, with 9 bases between. Germline V gene data show CDR1 as SQVTM and CDR2 as ANQGSEA. The CDR3 nucleotides are TGCAGCTACGGACATCAAGAGACCCAGTACTTC. This sequence encodes CSYGHQETQYF. Combining the CDR3 with reference TRBV29-1 and TRBJ2-5 gives the whole variable domain SAVISQKPSRDICQRGTSLTIQCQVDSQVTMMFWYRQQPGQSLTLIATANQGSEATYESGFVIDKFPISRPNLTFSTLTVSNMSPEDSSIYLCSYGHQETQYFGPGTRLLVL.

In the case of this clonotype: The conserved closing phenylalanine or tryptophan is absent in this CDR3, likely reflecting a read error. The CDR3 sequence: CASGRQMNTEAFV. CDR3 in DNA: TGTGCCAGTGGCAGACAGATGAACACTGAAGCTTTCGTT. V is TRBV19 and J is TRBJ1-1; TRBD1 is a possible D gene (5 bases). V lost 8 bases, J lost 0 bases, and 10 bases lay in between. This CDR3 contains 13 residues. In germline, CDR1 is LNHDA, CDR2 SQIVND (reference sequence).

This clonotype showed up many times. The gene calls are TRBV6-2 or TRBV6-3 and TRBJ2-2, with TRBD1 matching 7 bases. The CDR3 consists of 15 residues. Trimming took 7 bases from V and 6 from J; bases not matched to a gene: 11. Looked up from germline, CDR1 is MNHEY and CDR2 is SVGEGT. This CDR3 reads CASTLTDRVPGELFF. The DNA of the CDR3 is TGTGCCAGCACCCTAACCGACAGGGTCCCCGGGGAGCTGTTTTTT.

This clonotype was picked up a small number of times. Here the CDR3 reads CASSLDYAWDEQFF. CDR3 sequence (DNA): TGCGCCAGCAGCTTGGACTACGCATGGGATGAGCAGTTCTTC. The chain uses TRBV5-1 and TRBJ2-1; D not certain. This CDR3 contains 14 residues. The germline V and J ends were trimmed by 0 bases and 8 bases, with 12 bases remaining between them. CDR1 is SGHRS and CDR2 is YFSETQ in the germline V gene.

This clonotype was recorded at least ten times. The chain couples TRBV23-1 to TRBJ1-4, with 7 nucleotides matching TRBD1. TRBV23-1 is treated as an ORF (open reading frame) with a function not yet certain. This CDR3 contains 15 residues. Germline trimming cut 4 bases from V and 7 bases from J; bases unmatched to any gene: 9. The DNA of the CDR3 is TGCGCCAGCAGTCCTCCGACAGGGAGAAGTGAAAAACTGTTTTTT. Translation: CASSPPTGRSEKLFF.

In its sample, this clonotype was seen a few times. A far more abundant clone sits one base away, making this likely a read error. This chain's CDR3 is CASSQDGGFKQYF. Here the CDR3 DNA reads TGCGCCAGCAGCCAAGATGGGGGTTTTAAGCAGTACTTC. This chain links TRBV4-3 with TRBJ2-7, with D possibly being TRBD1 or TRBD2 (5 bases each). The CDR3 has 13 amino acids. Germline V gives CDR1 LGHNA, CDR2 YSLEER. V dropped 0 bases and J dropped 8 bases, with 11 bases sitting between them.

Worth noting for this clonotype: A far larger clone is just one base off, so this is likely a read error. The gene calls are TRBV9 and TRBJ2-7, with unresolved D. Trimming took off 3 bases at V and 7 bases at J, with 23 bases between the two ends. The CDR3 loop spans 16 amino acids. CDR1 is SGDLS, CDR2 YYNGEE, per germline. The CDR3 reads CASSEQSTGIYNEQYF. The CDR3 DNA reads TGTGCCAGCAGCGAGCAGAGCACCGGAATCTACAATGAGCAGTACTTC.

This clonotype was seen ten or more times. The genes are TRBV23-1 and TRBJ2-1, with D uncertain. TRBV23-1 falls under the ORF class, with uncertain function. The CDR3 is made up of 16 amino acids. The V and J ends lost 4 bases and 3 bases respectively, with 16 bases between them. The CDR3 protein is CASSLSSPRIYNEQFF. The CDR3 DNA reads as TGCGCCAGCAGTCTGAGTAGCCCACGGATCTACAATGAGCAGTTCTTC.

The CDR3 DNA reads TGTGCCAGCAGCGGTCAACTAAGGACTAGTGTTGAGACCCAGTACTTC. Protein: CASSGQLRTSVETQYF. This chain uses TRBV11-1 with TRBJ2-7, with 7 bases lining up with TRBD2. The end of the DNA is better explained by TRBJ2-5, so the J call may be wrong. The germline V gene has CDR1 SGHAT and CDR2 FQDESV (reference sequence). The CDR3 loop spans 16 amino acids.